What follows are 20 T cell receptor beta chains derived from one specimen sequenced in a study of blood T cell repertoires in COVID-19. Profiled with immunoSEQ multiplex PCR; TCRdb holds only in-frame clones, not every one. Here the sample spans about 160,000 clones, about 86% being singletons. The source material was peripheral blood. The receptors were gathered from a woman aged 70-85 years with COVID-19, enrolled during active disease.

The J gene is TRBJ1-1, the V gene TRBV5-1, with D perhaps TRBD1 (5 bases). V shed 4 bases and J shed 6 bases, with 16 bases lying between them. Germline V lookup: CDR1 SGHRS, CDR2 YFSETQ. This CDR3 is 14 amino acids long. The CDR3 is CASSDSTNLPEAFF. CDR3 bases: TGCGCCAGCAGCGACAGCACGAACCTCCCTGAAGCTTTCTTT.

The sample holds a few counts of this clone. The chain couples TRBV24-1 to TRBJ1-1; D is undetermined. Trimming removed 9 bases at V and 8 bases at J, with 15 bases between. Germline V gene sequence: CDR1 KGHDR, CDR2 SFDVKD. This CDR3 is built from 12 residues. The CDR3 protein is CATSNPLGEAFF. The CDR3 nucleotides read TGTGCCACCTCGAATCCGCTGGGCGAAGCTTTCTTT.

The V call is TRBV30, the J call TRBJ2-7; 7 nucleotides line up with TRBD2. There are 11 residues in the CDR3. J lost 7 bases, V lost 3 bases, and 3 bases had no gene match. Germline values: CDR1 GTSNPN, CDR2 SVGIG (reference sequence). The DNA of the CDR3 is TGTGCCTGGAGGACGGGACTAGAGCAGTACTTC. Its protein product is CAWRTGLEQYF.

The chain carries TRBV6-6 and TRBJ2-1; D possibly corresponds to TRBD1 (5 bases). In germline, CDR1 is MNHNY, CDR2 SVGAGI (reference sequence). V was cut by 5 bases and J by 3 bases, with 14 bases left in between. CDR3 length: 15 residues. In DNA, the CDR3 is TGTGCCAGCAGTCTCCCGGACAAACGCTACAATGAGCAGTTCTTC. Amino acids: CASSLPDKRYNEQFF.

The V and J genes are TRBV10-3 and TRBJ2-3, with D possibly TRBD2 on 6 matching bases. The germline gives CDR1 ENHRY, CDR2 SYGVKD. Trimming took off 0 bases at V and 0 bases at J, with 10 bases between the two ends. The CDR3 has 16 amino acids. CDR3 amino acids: CAISESPGTSTDTQYF. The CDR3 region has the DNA TGTGCCATCAGTGAGTCGCCTGGGACTAGCACAGATACGCAGTATTTT.

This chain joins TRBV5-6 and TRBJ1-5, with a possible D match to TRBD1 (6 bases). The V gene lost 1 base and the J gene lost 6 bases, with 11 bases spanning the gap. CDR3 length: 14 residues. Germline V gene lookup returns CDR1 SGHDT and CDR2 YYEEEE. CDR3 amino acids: CASSLRGGIQPQHF. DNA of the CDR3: TGTGCCAGCAGCTTGAGGGGGGGCATTCAGCCCCAGCATTTT.

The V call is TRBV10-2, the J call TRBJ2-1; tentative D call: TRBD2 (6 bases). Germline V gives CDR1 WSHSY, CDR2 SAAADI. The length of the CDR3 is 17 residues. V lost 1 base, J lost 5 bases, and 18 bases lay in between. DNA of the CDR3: TGCGCCAGCAGTGAGTTGGAGGGCAGCACAACCAACAATGAGCAGTTCTTC. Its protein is CASSELEGSTTNNEQFF.

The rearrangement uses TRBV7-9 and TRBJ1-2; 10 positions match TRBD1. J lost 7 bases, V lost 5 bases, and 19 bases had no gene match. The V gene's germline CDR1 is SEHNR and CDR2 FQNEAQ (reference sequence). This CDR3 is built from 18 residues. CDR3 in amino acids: CASSRLIGVGQGGAGYTF. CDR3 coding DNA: TGTGCCAGCAGCCGATTGATTGGAGTCGGACAGGGGGGCGCTGGCTACACCTTC.

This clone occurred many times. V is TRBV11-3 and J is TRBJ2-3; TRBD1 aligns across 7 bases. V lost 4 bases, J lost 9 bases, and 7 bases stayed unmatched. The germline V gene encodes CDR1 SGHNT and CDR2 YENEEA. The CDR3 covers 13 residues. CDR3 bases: TGTGCCAGCAGCTCCCAAACAGGGGTGACGCAGTATTTT. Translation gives CASSSQTGVTQYF.

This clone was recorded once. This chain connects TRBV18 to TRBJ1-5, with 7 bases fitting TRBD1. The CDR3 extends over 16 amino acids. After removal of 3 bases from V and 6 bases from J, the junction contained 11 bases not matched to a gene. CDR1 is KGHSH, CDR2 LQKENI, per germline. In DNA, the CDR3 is TGTGCCAGCTCACCCTCCCAACAGGGGAGCGGTCAGCCCCAGCATTTT. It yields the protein CASSPSQQGSGQPQHF.

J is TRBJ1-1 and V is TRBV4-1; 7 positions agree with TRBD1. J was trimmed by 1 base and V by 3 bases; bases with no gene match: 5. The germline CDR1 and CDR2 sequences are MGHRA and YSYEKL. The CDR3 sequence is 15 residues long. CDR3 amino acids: CASSHFGQANTEAFF. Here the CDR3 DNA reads TGCGCCAGCAGCCACTTTGGACAGGCGAACACTGAAGCTTTCTTT.

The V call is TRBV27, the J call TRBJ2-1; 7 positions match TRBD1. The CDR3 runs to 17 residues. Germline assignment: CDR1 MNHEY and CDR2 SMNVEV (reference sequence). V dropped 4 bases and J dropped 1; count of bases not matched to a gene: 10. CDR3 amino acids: CASSSNREQGSYNEQFF. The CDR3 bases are TGTGCCAGCAGTTCTAATCGGGAACAGGGGTCCTACAATGAGCAGTTCTTC.

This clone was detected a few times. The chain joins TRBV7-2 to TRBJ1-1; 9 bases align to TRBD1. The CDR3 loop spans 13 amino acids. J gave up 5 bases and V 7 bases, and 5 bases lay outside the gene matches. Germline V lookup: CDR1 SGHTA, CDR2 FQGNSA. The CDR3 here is CASNYDRGTEAFF. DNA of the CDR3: TGTGCCAGCAACTATGACAGGGGGACTGAAGCTTTCTTT.

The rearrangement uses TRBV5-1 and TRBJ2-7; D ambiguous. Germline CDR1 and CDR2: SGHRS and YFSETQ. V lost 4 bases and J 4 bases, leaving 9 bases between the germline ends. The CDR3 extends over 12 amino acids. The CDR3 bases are TGCGCCAGCAGCCTGGGCTATTACGAGCAGTACTTC. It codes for CASSLGYYEQYF.

The CDR3 coding sequence is TGTGCCAGCAGCCGGGGGGGACAGGGGTTAGAAAAACTGTTTTTT. Translation: CASSRGGQGLEKLFF. The chain has TRBV2 and TRBJ1-4; TRBD1 matches at 10 bases. V shed 6 bases and J 8 bases; nucleotides not matched to a gene: 9. The CDR3 is 15 residues long. Germline V gene lookup returns CDR1 SNHLY and CDR2 FYNNEI.

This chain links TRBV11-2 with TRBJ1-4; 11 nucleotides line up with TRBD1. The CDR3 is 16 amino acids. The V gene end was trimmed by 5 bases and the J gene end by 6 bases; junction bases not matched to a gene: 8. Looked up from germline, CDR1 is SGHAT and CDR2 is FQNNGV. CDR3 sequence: CASSIGQGAFYEKLFF. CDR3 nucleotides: TGTGCCAGCAGCATCGGACAGGGGGCGTTCTATGAAAAACTGTTTTTT.

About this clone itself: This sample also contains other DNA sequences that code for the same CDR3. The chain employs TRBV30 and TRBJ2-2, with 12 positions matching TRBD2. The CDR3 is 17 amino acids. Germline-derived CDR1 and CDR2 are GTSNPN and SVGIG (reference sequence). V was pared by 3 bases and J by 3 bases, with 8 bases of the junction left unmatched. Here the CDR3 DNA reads TGTGCCTGGAGGGCGACTAGCGGGGGTTCTTACACCGGGGAGCTGTTTTTT. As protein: CAWRATSGGSYTGELFF.

CDR3 loop: CASSQWTGGYPNYGYTF. CDR3 DNA: TGCGCCAGCAGCCAATGGACAGGGGGCTACCCTAACTATGGCTACACCTTC. The chain has TRBV5-1 and TRBJ1-2; 11 nucleotides align to TRBD1. V dropped 4 bases and J dropped 0; count of bases not matched to a gene: 8. Germline CDR1 reads SGHRS; CDR2 reads YFSETQ. The CDR3 spans 17 residues.

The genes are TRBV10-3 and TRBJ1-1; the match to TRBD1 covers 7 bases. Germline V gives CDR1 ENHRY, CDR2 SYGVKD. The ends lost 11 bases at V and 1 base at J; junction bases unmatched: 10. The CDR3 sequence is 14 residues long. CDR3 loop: CAGKRGPGNTEAFF. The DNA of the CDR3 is TGTGCCGGTAAGAGGGGGCCGGGGAACACTGAAGCTTTCTTT.

In DNA form, the CDR3 reads TGTGCCAGCAGCCGTTCGGACAGGGTCGACTATGGCTACACCTTC. Amino acid sequence: CASSRSDRVDYGYTF. V usage is TRBV3-1 (or the pseudogene TRBV3-2) and J usage is TRBJ1-2, with 8 bases matching TRBD1. Unmatched junction bases numbered 7, after V lost 4 bases and J lost 3 bases. CDR1 is LGHDT and CDR2 is YNNKEL in the germline V gene (reference sequence). The CDR3 has 15 amino acids.